The source of this TCR beta chain is a study of blood T cell repertoires in COVID-19. TCRdb's copy holds only in-frame clones and misses some; the assay was immunoSEQ multiplex PCR. The data hold roughly 230,000 clones, with more than 75% observed a single time. Trimming cost V 7 bases and J 3 bases; bases outside gene matches: 5. CDR3 length equals 13 residues. From germline, CDR1 is SGHNT and CDR2 YYREEE (reference sequence). V gene TRBV5-4 combines with J gene TRBJ2-7; the match to TRBD2 covers 9 bases. The receptor was isolated from a woman aged 45-65 years who had been exposed to COVID-19. Sequencing input: PBMCs or T cells enriched from blood (not recorded which). CDR3 nucleotides: TGTGCCAGCGCAGCGGGGGGTAGCTACGAGCAGTACTTC. It specifies CASAAGGSYEQYF. Complete variable domain (other parts from reference TRBV5-4 and TRBJ2-7): ETGVTQSPTHLIKTRGQQVTLRCSSQSGHNTVSWYQQALGQGPQFIFQYYREEENGRGNFPPRFSGLQFPNYSSELNVNALELDDSALYLCASAAGGSYEQYFGPGTRLTVT.